What follows are 17 T cell receptor beta chains derived from one specimen sequenced in a study of T-cell memory formation after mild COVID-19. MiXCR was run by TCRdb on the 5' RACE reads, yielding one entry per CDR3 protein. The table lists around 140,000 distinct CDR3 sequences, over 6% of them singletons, with 2% to 2.5% in the top ten. Sequencing was done on a sample of PBMCs or a T cell subset sorted from them (not recorded which). Every receptor here comes from an adult woman who had mild COVID-19 (a few samples of this study predate the infection). Cell type and time point are not known.

This clonotype was recorded at least ten times. The chain couples TRBV4-2 to TRBJ2-3; possibly TRBD1 or TRBD2 for D (5 bases each). CDR1 and CDR2 (germline): LGHNA, YNFKEQ. The CDR3 length is 15 residues. Trimming removed 1 base from V and 2 bases from J, with 10 bases in between. CDR3 in DNA: TGTGCCAGCAGCCAAGCCAGGGACCTCACAGATACGCAGTATTTT. It translates to CASSQARDLTDTQYF.

This clonotype was observed many times. The rearrangement uses TRBV30 and TRBJ2-3; D not certain. CDR1 and CDR2 (germline): GTSNPN, SVGIG (reference sequence). Trimming pared 7 bases from V and 2 bases from J, leaving 4 bases between. This CDR3 is built from 10 residues. CDR3 DNA sequence: TGTGCCTACTTCACAGATACGCAGTATTTT. Translated: CAYFTDTQYF.

This clonotype was detected a few times. CDR3 sequence: CSARTGPYGYTF. As DNA, the CDR3 is TGCAGTGCACGGACAGGACCCTATGGCTACACCTTC. J is TRBJ1-2 and V is TRBV20-1, with 7 bases fitting TRBD1. The CDR3 runs 12 residues. Germline V gene sequence: CDR1 DFQATT, CDR2 SNEGSKA (reference sequence). V trimming: 6 bases; J trimming: 4 bases; junction bases outside the gene matches: 5.

This clonotype appeared many times. The rearrangement links TRBV6-5 to TRBJ2-7, with D perhaps assigned TRBD1 or TRBD2 (5 bases each). This CDR3 contains 13 residues. The germline V and J ends were trimmed by 6 bases and 3 bases, with 12 bases remaining between them. Germline CDR1 reads MNHEY; CDR2 reads SVGAGI. The CDR3 DNA is TGTGCCAGCAGCTCAGGGACGGTCTACGAGCAGTACTTC. Residues: CASSSGTVYEQYF.

This clonotype has at least ten counts. The chain has TRBV11-2 and TRBJ2-3; D remains unclear. Looked up from germline, CDR1 is SGHAT and CDR2 is FQNNGV. This CDR3 comprises 15 residues. Trimming cost V 5 bases and J 2 bases, with 14 bases left between them. This CDR3 reads CASSPLQTLTDTQYF. Here the CDR3 DNA reads TGTGCCAGCAGCCCTTTACAGACTCTCACAGATACGCAGTATTTT.

This clonotype has ten or more counts. This chain links TRBV7-2 with TRBJ2-2; tentatively, D is TRBD2 (7 bases). The ends were cut back, 6 bases at V and 5 bases at J, with 19 bases in the middle. The CDR3 extends over 16 amino acids. Germline V gene lookup returns CDR1 SGHTA and CDR2 FQGNSA. The CDR3: CASRKGVLALTGELFF. CDR3 sequence (DNA): TGTGCCAGCAGGAAGGGGGTACTAGCGCTGACCGGGGAGCTGTTTTTT.

This clonotype was seen more than once but under ten times. The chain uses TRBV29-1 and TRBJ2-1, with 12 nucleotides matching TRBD2. This CDR3 spans 14 amino acids. CDR1 and CDR2 (germline): SQVTM, ANQGSEA. With 6 bases clipped from V and 10 bases from J, the junction kept 10 bases outside the gene matches. Written as DNA, the CDR3 is TGCAGCGTGGTGGGACTAGCGGGCCGAAGGGAGCAGTTCTTC. Protein product: CSVVGLAGRREQFF.

The chain is built from TRBV20-1 and TRBJ2-7, with 12 bases matching TRBD1. Losses at the gene ends were 3 bases for V and 6 bases for J; bases not matched to a gene: 9. The germline CDR1 and CDR2 sequences are DFQATT and SNEGSKA (reference sequence). The CDR3 totals 15 residues. The CDR3 sequence: CSASPSGTGGREQYF. CDR3 in DNA: TGCAGTGCTAGTCCCTCCGGGACAGGGGGCCGCGAGCAGTACTTC.

This clonotype was recorded at least ten times. The chain couples TRBV6-5 to TRBJ2-1; D is undetermined. This CDR3 region has 13 residues. V gave up 6 bases and J gave up 0 bases, with 6 bases separating them. The germline V gene encodes CDR1 MNHEY and CDR2 SVGAGI. As DNA, the CDR3 is TGTGCCAGCAGGAAGAGCTCCTACAATGAGCAGTTCTTC. Its protein product is CASRKSSYNEQFF.

This clonotype was seen a handful of times. V usage is TRBV5-1 and J usage is TRBJ1-4; D not certain. The ends were cut back, 3 bases at V and 3 bases at J, with 15 bases in the middle. Germline assignment: CDR1 SGHRS and CDR2 YFSETQ. The CDR3 loop spans 16 amino acids. CDR3 amino acids: CASSWGDVGANEKLFF. As DNA, the CDR3 is TGCGCCAGCAGCTGGGGAGACGTCGGAGCTAATGAAAAACTGTTTTTT.

This clonotype was counted ten times or more. This rearrangement joins TRBV6-5 to TRBJ2-3; 16 bases fit TRBD2. The CDR3 totals 17 residues. V was pared by 6 bases and J by 5 bases, with 8 bases of the junction left unmatched. The germline V gene has CDR1 MNHEY and CDR2 SVGAGI. CDR3 DNA sequence: TGTGCCAGCAGGACCGGGACTAGCGGGAGGGGTATAGATACGCAGTATTTT. It codes for CASRTGTSGRGIDTQYF.

This clonotype was seen many times. The chain links TRBV12-3 or TRBV12-4 to TRBJ2-1, with D hard to call. This CDR3 spans 14 amino acids. Deletions cut 0 bases from V and 6 bases from J, with 9 bases between. CDR3 in DNA: TGTGCCAGCAGTTTAGCAGGGTGGGGCAATGAGCAGTTCTTC. Its translation is CASSLAGWGNEQFF.

The chain recombines TRBV2 with TRBJ1-3, with 7 bases that match TRBD1. The germline V gene encodes CDR1 SNHLY and CDR2 FYNNEI. The trim removed 6 bases at V and 0 bases at J, leaving 5 bases unmatched. This CDR3 spans 15 amino acids. CDR3 DNA sequence: TGTGCCAGCAGGAACAGGGGATTCTCTGGAAACACCATATATTTT. Protein sequence: CASRNRGFSGNTIYF.

The table lists this clonotype with many counts. The V call is TRBV30, the J call TRBJ2-1; D unclear. Germline V gene sequence: CDR1 GTSNPN, CDR2 SVGIG (reference sequence). The CDR3 has 13 residues. The V end lost 3 bases, the J end lost 4 bases, and 10 bases lay between the germline ends. CDR3 loop: CAWSLTQYNEQFF. The DNA for the CDR3 is TGTGCCTGGAGCCTTACCCAATACAATGAGCAGTTCTTC.

In this sample, this clonotype turned up a few times. The chain links TRBV4-1 to TRBJ1-1; D perhaps matches TRBD1 (6 bases). Germline loops: CDR1 MGHRA, CDR2 YSYEKL. The CDR3 length is 15 residues. Trimming took off 3 bases at V and 0 bases at J, with 11 bases between the two ends. This chain's CDR3 is CASSHERGMNTEAFF. DNA of the CDR3: TGCGCCAGCAGCCACGAGAGGGGGATGAACACTGAAGCTTTCTTT.

This clonotype came up many times. The rearrangement uses TRBV12-3 or TRBV12-4 and TRBJ1-2; 7 bases map to TRBD1. The CDR3 runs 14 residues. V was pared by 3 bases and J by 2 bases, with 3 bases of the junction left unmatched. In nucleotides, the CDR3 is TGTGCCAGCAGTTTGGTAGGGGGCAACTATGGCTACACCTTC. Its protein is CASSLVGGNYGYTF.

The table lists this clonotype with a few counts. This sequence joins TRBV9 and TRBJ1-1, with 10 positions matching TRBD1. This CDR3 has 14 amino acids. Germline CDR1 is SGDLS and CDR2 is YYNGEE. V shed 4 bases and J 4 bases; nucleotides not matched to a gene: 4. The CDR3 sequence is CASSRDRGLTEAFF. The CDR3 DNA reads TGTGCCAGCAGCCGGGACAGGGGACTCACTGAAGCTTTCTTT.